These 18 T cell receptor beta chains came from one sample sequenced in a study of beta chain features in type 1 diabetes. cDNA synthesis used the whole RNA isolate, giving expressed TCRB sequences. The assay was immunoSEQ multiplex PCR, and TCRdb's table has in-frame clones only and misses some. The sample has 600,000 to 650,000 clones, roughly 15% seen once. Sequencing input: naive CD4+ T cells from blood. These receptors were taken from a man aged 18 to 30 in good health.

V is TRBV9 and J is TRBJ2-5; perhaps TRBD2 as D (7 bases). The germline gives CDR1 SGDLS, CDR2 YYNGEE. The CDR3 runs 16 residues. Trimming took 1 base from V and 4 from J, leaving 17 bases between them. Here the CDR3 reads CASSVFGGRGTETQYF. The CDR3 bases are TGTGCCAGCAGCGTATTCGGGGGGCGAGGGACAGAGACCCAGTACTTC.

This clone was observed a few times. CDR3 residues: CASSMGQTYNEQFF. In DNA form, the CDR3 reads TGTGCCAGTAGTATGGGGCAGACTTACAATGAGCAGTTCTTC. The genes are TRBV19 and TRBJ2-1; TRBD1 is a possible D gene (5 bases). Trimming took off 3 bases at V and 4 bases at J, with 10 bases between the two ends. CDR1 and CDR2 (germline): LNHDA, SQIVND (reference sequence). The CDR3 totals 14 residues.

The V call is TRBV5-1, the J call TRBJ2-5; 8 bases are shared with TRBD1. V was pared by 2 bases and J by 5 bases, with 8 bases of the junction left unmatched. Germline V CDR1 and CDR2: SGHRS, YFSETQ. The CDR3 sequence is 15 residues long. CDR3 sequence: CASSFLQGARETQYF. The CDR3 nucleotides are TGCGCCAGCAGCTTCCTCCAGGGGGCGCGGGAGACCCAGTACTTC.

This clone occurred a few times. CDR3 DNA: TGTGCCAGCAGCTCAGACGGCTATGGCTACACCTTC. It codes for CASSSDGYGYTF. The V gene is TRBV7-3, the J gene TRBJ1-2; no reliable D call. V lost 4 bases to trimming and J lost 4 bases, with 7 bases between them. The V gene's germline CDR1 is SGHTA and CDR2 FQGTGA. This CDR3 region has 12 residues.

This rearrangement joins TRBV5-1 to TRBJ1-3; 8 nucleotides align to TRBD1. This CDR3 has 15 amino acids. The V segment lost 3 bases and the J segment 0 bases; nucleotides outside the gene matches: 2. Germline V lookup: CDR1 SGHRS, CDR2 YFSETQ. In nucleotides, the CDR3 is TGCGCCAGCAGCTGGACAGGGCCCTCTGGAAACACCATATATTTT. It translates to CASSWTGPSGNTIYF. Supplemented by reference TRBV5-1 and TRBJ1-3, the full variable domain reads KAGVTQTPRYLIKTRGQQVTLSCSPISGHRSVSWYQQTPGQGLQFLFEYFSETQRNKGNFPGRFSGRQFSNSRSEMNVSTLELGDSALYLCASSWTGPSGNTIYFGEGSWLTVV.

There are a few counts of this clone. This chain uses TRBV14 with TRBJ2-7; no firm D call. The CDR3 totals 11 residues. Looked up from germline, CDR1 is SGHDN and CDR2 is FVKESK. Trimming took 6 bases from V and 3 from J, leaving 6 bases between them. The CDR3 loop is CASRQFYEQYF. The CDR3 coding sequence is TGTGCCAGCAGGCAGTTCTACGAGCAGTACTTC.

This clone was counted between two and nine times. The V and J genes are TRBV7-2 and TRBJ1-2; 11 nucleotides agree with TRBD1. V dropped 2 bases and J dropped 10; count of bases not matched to a gene: 6. The CDR3 runs 14 residues. The V gene's germline CDR1 is SGHTA and CDR2 FQGNSA. Written as DNA, the CDR3 is TGTGCCAGCAGCTTACCCGGGACAGGGGGATCCTACACCTTC. Its translation: CASSLPGTGGSYTF.

The chain recombines TRBV7-2 with TRBJ2-7; maybe TRBD1 (6 bases). CDR1 and CDR2 from the germline V gene are SGHTA and FQGNSA. The ends were cut back, 3 bases at V and 0 bases at J, with 18 bases in the middle. This CDR3 region has 17 residues. The CDR3 reads CASSLVGGQKSSYEQYF. In DNA, the CDR3 is TGTGCCAGCAGCTTGGTCGGTGGACAGAAAAGCTCCTACGAGCAGTACTTC.

V usage is TRBV7-2 and J usage is TRBJ1-5; 7 nucleotides align to TRBD1. The CDR3 runs 16 residues. V dropped 0 bases and J dropped 7; count of bases not matched to a gene: 9. The V gene's germline CDR1 is SGHTA and CDR2 FQGNSA. CDR3 amino acids: CASSLADRTARQPQHF. In DNA form, the CDR3 reads TGTGCCAGCAGCTTAGCGGACAGGACTGCGCGCCAGCCCCAGCATTTT.

The chain is built from TRBV10-1 and TRBJ2-3; 7 nucleotides line up with TRBD2. Germline trimming cut 8 bases from V and 5 bases from J; bases unmatched to any gene: 19. The CDR3 consists of 17 residues. CDR1 is WNHNN, CDR2 SYGVQD, per germline (reference sequence). CDR3 amino acids: CASGEGFGSGVGDTQYF. The CDR3 DNA follows: TGCGCCAGCGGAGAGGGTTTCGGAAGCGGGGTTGGAGATACGCAGTATTTT.

The rearrangement joins TRBV28 to TRBJ2-1, with 9 bases lining up with TRBD1. The CDR3 runs 15 residues. After removal of 5 bases from V and 7 bases from J, the junction contained 9 bases not matched to a gene. CDR1 and CDR2 (germline): MDHEN, SYDVKM. The CDR3 loop reads CASSPQGQGKNEQFF. Written as DNA, the CDR3 is TGTGCCAGCAGTCCCCAGGGACAGGGTAAAAATGAGCAGTTCTTC. The full variable domain, with the rest looked up from reference TRBV28 and TRBJ2-1, is DVKVTQSSRYLVKRTGEKVFLECVQDMDHENMFWYRQDPGLGLRLIYFSYDVKMKEKGDIPEGYSVSREKKERFSLILESASTNQTSMYLCASSPQGQGKNEQFFGPGTRLTVL.

This chain connects TRBV20-1 to TRBJ2-3; D is unclear. The V and J ends lost 5 bases and 6 bases respectively, with 6 bases between them. The CDR3 loop spans 10 amino acids. Germline loops: CDR1 DFQATT, CDR2 SNEGSKA (reference sequence). CDR3 sequence reads: CSALGDTQYF. DNA for the CDR3: TGCAGTGCTCTAGGGGATACGCAGTATTTT.

Ten or more counts support this clone. The chain combines TRBV28 with TRBJ2-6; D uncertain. The germline V gene encodes CDR1 MDHEN and CDR2 SYDVKM. This CDR3 region has 13 residues. V was trimmed by 6 bases and J by 0 bases, leaving 3 bases between them. In DNA, the CDR3 is TGTGCCAGCAGACACTCTGGGGCCAACGTCCTGACTTTC. Protein: CASRHSGANVLTF. Based on the CDR3 plus reference TRBV28 and TRBJ2-6, the full variable domain is DVKVTQSSRYLVKRTGEKVFLECVQDMDHENMFWYRQDPGLGLRLIYFSYDVKMKEKGDIPEGYSVSREKKERFSLILESASTNQTSMYLCASRHSGANVLTFGAGSRLTVL.

A few counts support this clone. The chain joins TRBV7-2 to TRBJ2-3; TRBD2 matches 9 bases. Germline values: CDR1 SGHTA, CDR2 FQGNSA. The junction had 5 bases not matched to a gene; V was cut back by 3 bases and J by 4 bases. The CDR3 runs 15 residues. The CDR3 nucleotides read TGTGCCAGCAGCTTTCCCCGACTAGCGGCAGATACGCAGTATTTT. As protein: CASSFPRLAADTQYF.

This clone has only a few counts. The rearrangement links TRBV2 to TRBJ2-6; D gene unclear. V was trimmed by 7 bases and J by 0 bases, leaving 10 bases between them. Germline V gene lookup returns CDR1 SNHLY and CDR2 FYNNEI. The CDR3 extends over 15 amino acids. DNA for the CDR3: TGTGCCAGCAAGGCGGTCCGCTCTGGGGCCAACGTCCTGACTTTC. It translates to CASKAVRSGANVLTF.

The genes are TRBV2 and TRBJ2-3; TRBD2 agrees at 7 bases. The V segment lost 5 bases and the J segment 5 bases; nucleotides outside the gene matches: 7. CDR1 is SNHLY, CDR2 FYNNEI, per germline. The CDR3 length is 14 residues. The CDR3 DNA is TGTGCCAGCAGTCGAGGGACTACTGGAGATACGCAGTATTTT. Protein sequence: CASSRGTTGDTQYF.

This clone was seen only a few times. At one of its ends the junction is not consistent with the germline gene, which may arise from a read error. J is TRBJ2-3 and V is TRBV7-7, with TRBD2 matching 11 bases. CDR3 size: 18 residues. From germline, CDR1 is SSHAT and CDR2 FNYEAQ (reference sequence). CDR3 residues: CASRPALSSGGERDTQYF. CDR3 bases: TGTGCTAGCAGACCGGCTTTGAGTAGCGGGGGGGAGCGAGATACGCAGTATTTT.

J is TRBJ1-5 and V is TRBV7-2; D might be TRBD1 (5 bases). Trimming removed 1 base at V and 2 bases at J, with 9 bases between. The CDR3 extends over 15 amino acids. The germline V gene encodes CDR1 SGHTA and CDR2 FQGNSA. The CDR3 DNA sequence: TGTGCCAGCAGCTTAGGCAGGGCGCGCAATCAGCCCCAGCATTTT. Translated, it gives CASSLGRARNQPQHF. The whole variable domain, filled in from reference TRBV7-2 and TRBJ1-5, reads GAGVSQSPSNKVTEKGKDVELRCDPISGHTALYWYRQSLGQGLEFLIYFQGNSAPDKSGLPSDRFSAERTGGSVSTLTIQRTQQEDSAVYLCASSLGRARNQPQHFGDGTRLSIL.